The 8 T cell receptor beta chains below were found in one sample sequenced in a study of somatic mutations in cytotoxic T cells in rheumatoid arthritis (dated by TCRdb to about 2017). Library creation used the immunoSEQ multiplex PCR assay. Drawn from immuneACCESS, this table holds only the in-frame rearrangements with V and J called that TCRdb kept. Clones are partly lost; checked studies trace under half to an unresolved V gene and leave the rest unexplained. For this sample the table gives fewer than 9,500 clones, of which nearly 80% were detected only once. The top ten clonotypes cover roughly a third of the sample. Sequencing was performed on CD8+ T cells sorted from blood. All receptors come from an adult with rheumatoid arthritis.

J is TRBJ1-6 and V is TRBV2; tentatively, D is TRBD1 (6 bases). V lost 10 bases and J lost 8, with 21 bases in between. There are 15 residues in the CDR3. The germline V gene has CDR1 SNHLY and CDR2 FYNNEI. This chain's CDR3 is CATGGGGRTDSPLHF. Here the CDR3 DNA reads TGTGCCACCGGCGGGGGGGGCAGGACCGATTCACCCCTCCACTTT.

By share of the sample, this clone is large (0.1 to 1%). The gene calls are TRBV5-4 and TRBJ1-1; D might be TRBD1 (5 bases). Trimming stripped 4 bases from V and 4 bases from J, with 14 bases between. CDR1 and CDR2 from the germline V gene are SGHNT and YYREEE (reference sequence). The CDR3 consists of 14 residues. CDR3 sequence (DNA): TGTGCCAGCAGCACTTGGGGGGAGACCACTGAAGCTTTCTTT. Its translation is CASSTWGETTEAFF.

The chain recombines TRBV27 with TRBJ1-1; 8 bases map to TRBD1. CDR3 size: 15 residues. Germline lookup yields CDR1 MNHEY and CDR2 SMNVEV (reference sequence). With V trimmed by 2 bases and J by 5 bases, 7 bases remained unmatched. This chain's CDR3 is CASSLAPGGGTEAFF. Written as DNA, the CDR3 is TGTGCCAGCAGTTTAGCTCCAGGGGGCGGAACTGAAGCTTTCTTT.

The V gene is TRBV15, the J gene TRBJ2-7; D gene unclear. The germline gives CDR1 LNHNV, CDR2 YYDKDF (reference sequence). V was shortened by 0 bases and J by 5 bases, with 11 bases between the two germline ends. The length of the CDR3 is 14 residues. CDR3 nucleotides: TGTGCCACCAGCAGAGAAGAGGAATCAGACGAGCAGTACTTC. This sequence encodes CATSREEESDEQYF.

A remark on this clone: The sample carries other DNA sequences with the same CDR3. The chain recombines TRBV27 with TRBJ2-1; no clear D. The germline V and J ends were trimmed by 5 bases and 4 bases, with 3 bases remaining between them. There are 11 residues in the CDR3. Per the germline V gene, CDR1 is MNHEY and CDR2 is SMNVEV (reference sequence). CDR3 in DNA: TGTGCCAGCAGTCGATACAATGAGCAGTTCTTC. Translation gives CASSRYNEQFF.

DNA of the CDR3: TGCAGCGTAGGACTAGCGGGGGCCAATACCTACAATGAGCAGTTCTTC. Its translation is CSVGLAGANTYNEQFF. This sequence joins TRBV29-1 and TRBJ2-1; 13 positions agree with TRBD2. Germline values: CDR1 SQVTM, CDR2 ANQGSEA. V gave up 6 bases and J gave up 2 bases; unmatched junction bases: 7. This CDR3 is 16 amino acids long.

This clone was recorded a few times. The chain carries TRBV15 and TRBJ2-7; 7 bases agree with TRBD1. Germline values: CDR1 LNHNV, CDR2 YYDKDF (reference sequence). The CDR3 spans 15 residues. V was pared by 0 bases and J by 6 bases, with 8 bases of the junction left unmatched. The CDR3 DNA is TGTGCCACCAGCAGAGATAAGACAGGGTCCGGCGAGCAGTACTTC. Translation gives CATSRDKTGSGEQYF. The whole variable domain, remainder taken from reference TRBV15 and TRBJ2-7, is DAMVIQNPRYQVTQFGKPVTLSCSQTLNHNVMYWYQQKSSQAPKLLFHYYDKDFNNEADTPDNFQSRRPNTSFCFLDIRSPGLGDTAMYLCATSRDKTGSGEQYFGPGTRLTVT.

The V and J genes are TRBV6-5 and TRBJ2-7, with 8 bases identical to TRBD2. The germline CDR1 and CDR2 sequences are MNHEY and SVGAGI. Germline trimming cut 4 bases from V and 3 bases from J; bases unmatched to any gene: 11. The CDR3 covers 16 residues. The CDR3 DNA is TGTGCCAGCAGTTTACTTGCGGGGGGCGGATTCTACGAGCAGTACTTC. This codes for CASSLLAGGGFYEQYF.